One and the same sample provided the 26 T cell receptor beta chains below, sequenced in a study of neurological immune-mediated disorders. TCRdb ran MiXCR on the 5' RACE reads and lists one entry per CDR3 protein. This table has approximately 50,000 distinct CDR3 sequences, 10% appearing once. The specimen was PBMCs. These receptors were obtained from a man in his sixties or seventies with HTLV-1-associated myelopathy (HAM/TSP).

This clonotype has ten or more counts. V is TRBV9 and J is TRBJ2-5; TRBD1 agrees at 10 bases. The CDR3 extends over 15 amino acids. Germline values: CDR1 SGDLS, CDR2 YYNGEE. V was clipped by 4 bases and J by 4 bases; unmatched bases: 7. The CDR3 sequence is CASSYRGQGVETQYF. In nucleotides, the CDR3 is TGTGCCAGCAGCTACCGAGGACAGGGGGTAGAGACCCAGTACTTC.

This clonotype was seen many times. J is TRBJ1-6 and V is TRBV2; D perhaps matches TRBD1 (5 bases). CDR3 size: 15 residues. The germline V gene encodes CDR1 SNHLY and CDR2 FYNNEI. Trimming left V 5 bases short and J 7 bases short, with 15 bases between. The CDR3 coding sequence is TGTGCCAGCAGTTCAAGACAGAACACCAATTCACCCCTCCACTTT. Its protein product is CASSSRQNTNSPLHF. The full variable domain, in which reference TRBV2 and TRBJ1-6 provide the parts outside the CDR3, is EPEVTQTPSHQVTQMGQEVILRCVPISNHLYFYWYRQILGQKVEFLVSFYNNEISEKSEIFDDQFSVERPDGSNFTLKIRSTKLEDSAMYFCASSSRQNTNSPLHFGNGTRLTVT.

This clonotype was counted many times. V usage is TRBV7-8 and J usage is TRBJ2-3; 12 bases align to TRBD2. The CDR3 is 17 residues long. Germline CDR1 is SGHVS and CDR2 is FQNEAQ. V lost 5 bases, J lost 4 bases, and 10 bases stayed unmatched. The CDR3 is CASSLTMTSGSSDTQYF. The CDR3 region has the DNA TGTGCCAGCAGCCTCACGATGACTAGCGGGAGTTCAGATACGCAGTATTTT.

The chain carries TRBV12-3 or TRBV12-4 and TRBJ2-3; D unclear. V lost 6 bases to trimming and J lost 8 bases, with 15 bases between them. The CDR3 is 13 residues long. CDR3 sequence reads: CASRSPLAVTQYF. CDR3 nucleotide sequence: TGTGCCAGCAGGTCCCCTTTGGCAGTTACGCAGTATTTT.

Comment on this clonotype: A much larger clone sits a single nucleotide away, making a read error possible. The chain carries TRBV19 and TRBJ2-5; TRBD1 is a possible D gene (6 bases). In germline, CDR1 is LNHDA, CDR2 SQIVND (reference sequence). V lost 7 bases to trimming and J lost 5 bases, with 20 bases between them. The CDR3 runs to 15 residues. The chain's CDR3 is CASTSRQESIETQYF. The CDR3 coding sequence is TGTGCCAGTACCTCCAGACAGGAGTCGATTGAGACCCAGTACTTC.

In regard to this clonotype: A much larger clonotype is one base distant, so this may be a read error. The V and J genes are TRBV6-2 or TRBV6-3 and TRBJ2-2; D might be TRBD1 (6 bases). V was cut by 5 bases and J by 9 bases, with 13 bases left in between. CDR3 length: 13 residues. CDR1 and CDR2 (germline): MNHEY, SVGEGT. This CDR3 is CASSTQGSRELFF. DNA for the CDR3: TGTGCCAGCAGTACACAGGGTTCCCGGGAGCTGTTTTTT.

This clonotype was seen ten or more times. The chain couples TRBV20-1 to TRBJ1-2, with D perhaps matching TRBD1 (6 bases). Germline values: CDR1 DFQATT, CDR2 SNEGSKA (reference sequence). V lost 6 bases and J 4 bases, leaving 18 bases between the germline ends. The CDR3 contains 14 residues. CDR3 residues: CSALPGGRSYGYTF. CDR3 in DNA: TGCAGTGCCCTACCCGGGGGCAGAAGCTATGGCTACACCTTC.

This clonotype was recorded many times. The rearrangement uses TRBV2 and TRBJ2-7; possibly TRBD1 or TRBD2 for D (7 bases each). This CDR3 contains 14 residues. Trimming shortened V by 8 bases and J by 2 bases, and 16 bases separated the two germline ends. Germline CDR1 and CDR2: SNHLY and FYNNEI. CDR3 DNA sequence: TGTGCCAGCGCAAGCGGGACAGAGCCCTACGAGCAGTACTTC. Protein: CASASGTEPYEQYF. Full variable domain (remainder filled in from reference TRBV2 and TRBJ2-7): EPEVTQTPSHQVTQMGQEVILRCVPISNHLYFYWYRQILGQKVEFLVSFYNNEISEKSEIFDDQFSVERPDGSNFTLKIRSTKLEDSAMYFCASASGTEPYEQYFGPGTRLTVT.

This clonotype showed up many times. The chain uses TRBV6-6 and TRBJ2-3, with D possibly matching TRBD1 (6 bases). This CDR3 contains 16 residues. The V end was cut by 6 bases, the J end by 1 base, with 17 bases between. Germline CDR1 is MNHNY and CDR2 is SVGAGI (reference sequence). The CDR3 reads CASRYIIWGRTDTQYF. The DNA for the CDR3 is TGTGCCAGCAGATACATTATTTGGGGGCGCACAGATACGCAGTATTTT.

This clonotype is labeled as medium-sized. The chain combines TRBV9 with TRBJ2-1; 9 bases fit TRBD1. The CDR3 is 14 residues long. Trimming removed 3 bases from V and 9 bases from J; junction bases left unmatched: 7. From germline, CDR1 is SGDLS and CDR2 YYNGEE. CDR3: CASSDPGQGGEQFF. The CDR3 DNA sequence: TGTGCCAGCAGCGATCCGGGACAGGGCGGTGAGCAGTTCTTC.

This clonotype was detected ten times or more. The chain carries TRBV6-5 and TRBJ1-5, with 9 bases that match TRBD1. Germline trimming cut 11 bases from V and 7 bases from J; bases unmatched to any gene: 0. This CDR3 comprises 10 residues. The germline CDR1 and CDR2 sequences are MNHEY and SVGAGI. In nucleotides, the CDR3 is TGTGCCGGACAGGGGCAGCCCCAGCATTTT. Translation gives CAGQGQPQHF.

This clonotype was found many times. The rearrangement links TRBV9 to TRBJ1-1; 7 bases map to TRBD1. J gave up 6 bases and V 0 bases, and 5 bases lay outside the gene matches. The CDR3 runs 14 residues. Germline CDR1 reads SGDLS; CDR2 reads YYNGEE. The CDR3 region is CASSVAGGGAEAFF. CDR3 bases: TGTGCCAGCAGCGTAGCAGGGGGTGGGGCTGAAGCTTTCTTT.

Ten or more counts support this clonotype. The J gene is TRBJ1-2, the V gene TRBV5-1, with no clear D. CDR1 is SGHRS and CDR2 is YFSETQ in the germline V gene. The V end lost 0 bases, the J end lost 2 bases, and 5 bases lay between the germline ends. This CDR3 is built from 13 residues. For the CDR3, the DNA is TGCGCCAGCAGCTTGGGGGTGAACTATGGCTACACCTTC. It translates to CASSLGVNYGYTF.

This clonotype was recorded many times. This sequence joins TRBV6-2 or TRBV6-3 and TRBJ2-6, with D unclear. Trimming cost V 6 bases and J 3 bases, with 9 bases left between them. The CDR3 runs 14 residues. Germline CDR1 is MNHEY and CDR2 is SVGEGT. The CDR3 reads CASREYLGANVLTF. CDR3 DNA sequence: TGTGCCAGCAGAGAATATCTTGGGGCCAACGTCCTGACTTTC.

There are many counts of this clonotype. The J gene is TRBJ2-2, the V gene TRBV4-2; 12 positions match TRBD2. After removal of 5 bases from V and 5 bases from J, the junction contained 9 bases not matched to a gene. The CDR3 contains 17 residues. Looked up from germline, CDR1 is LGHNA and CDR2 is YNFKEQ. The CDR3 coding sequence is TGTGCCAGCAGCGAGAGTGGACTAGCGGGATGGACCGGGGAGCTGTTTTTT. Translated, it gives CASSESGLAGWTGELFF.

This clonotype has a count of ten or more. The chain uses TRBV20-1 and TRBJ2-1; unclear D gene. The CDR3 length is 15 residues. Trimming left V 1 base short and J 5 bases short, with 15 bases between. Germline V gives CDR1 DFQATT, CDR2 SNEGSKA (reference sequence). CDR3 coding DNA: TGCAGTGCTAGAGCCGTGAAAAATACTAACAATGAGCAGTTCTTC. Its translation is CSARAVKNTNNEQFF.

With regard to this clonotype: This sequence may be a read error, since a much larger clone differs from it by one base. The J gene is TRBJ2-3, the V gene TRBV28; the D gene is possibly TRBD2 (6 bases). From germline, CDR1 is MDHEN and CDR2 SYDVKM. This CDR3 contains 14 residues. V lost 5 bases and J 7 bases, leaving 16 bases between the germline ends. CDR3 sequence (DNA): TGTGCCAGCAGTCTCGGGAGTCAGACATATACGCAGTATTTT. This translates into CASSLGSQTYTQYF.

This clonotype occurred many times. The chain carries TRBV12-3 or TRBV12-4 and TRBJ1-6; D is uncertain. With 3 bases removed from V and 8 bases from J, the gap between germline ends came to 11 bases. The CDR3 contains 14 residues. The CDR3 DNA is TGTGCCAGCAGTTTGCGGGGTGGGGATTCACCCCTCCACTTT. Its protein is CASSLRGGDSPLHF.

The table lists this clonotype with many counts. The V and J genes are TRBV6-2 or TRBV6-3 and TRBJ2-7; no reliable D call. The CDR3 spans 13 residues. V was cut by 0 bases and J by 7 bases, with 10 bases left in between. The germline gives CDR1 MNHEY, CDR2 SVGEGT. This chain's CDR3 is CASSYSLPAEQYF. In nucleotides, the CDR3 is TGTGCCAGCAGTTACTCATTGCCCGCTGAGCAGTACTTC.

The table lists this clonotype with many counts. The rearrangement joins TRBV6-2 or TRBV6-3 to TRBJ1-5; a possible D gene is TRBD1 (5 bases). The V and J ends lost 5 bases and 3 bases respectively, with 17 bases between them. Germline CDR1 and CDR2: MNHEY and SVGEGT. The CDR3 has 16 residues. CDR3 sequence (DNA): TGTGCCAGCAGTATGCCGGGACTCCCTCTCAATCAGCCCCAGCATTTT. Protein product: CASSMPGLPLNQPQHF.

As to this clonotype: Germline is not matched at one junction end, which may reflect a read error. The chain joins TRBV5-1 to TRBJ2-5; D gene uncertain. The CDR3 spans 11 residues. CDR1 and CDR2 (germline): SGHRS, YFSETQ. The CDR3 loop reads CASSSQETEYF. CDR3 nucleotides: TGCGCCAGCAGCTCACAAGAGACCGAGTACTTC.

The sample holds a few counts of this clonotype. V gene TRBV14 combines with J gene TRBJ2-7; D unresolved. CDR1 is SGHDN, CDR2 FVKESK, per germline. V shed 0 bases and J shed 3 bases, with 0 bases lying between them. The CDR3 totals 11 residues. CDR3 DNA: TGTGCCAGCAGCCAAGACTACGAGCAGTACTTC. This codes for CASSQDYEQYF.

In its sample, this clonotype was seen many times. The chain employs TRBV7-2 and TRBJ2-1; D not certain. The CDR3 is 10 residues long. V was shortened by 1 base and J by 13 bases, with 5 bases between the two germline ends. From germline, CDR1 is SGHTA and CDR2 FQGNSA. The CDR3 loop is CASSLDPQFF. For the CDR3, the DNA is TGTGCCAGCAGCTTAGACCCTCAGTTCTTC.

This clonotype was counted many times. CDR3 nucleotide sequence: TGCGCCAGCAGCTTGGTTAGCGGGAGGGAAAACATTCAGTACTTC. Translated: CASSLVSGRENIQYF. The V and J genes are TRBV5-1 and TRBJ2-4, with TRBD2 matching 11 bases. The CDR3 consists of 15 residues. Trimming removed 0 bases from V and 5 bases from J; junction bases left unmatched: 1. The germline CDR1 and CDR2 sequences are SGHRS and YFSETQ. The whole variable domain, filled in from reference TRBV5-1 and TRBJ2-4, reads KAGVTQTPRYLIKTRGQQVTLSCSPISGHRSVSWYQQTPGQGLQFLFEYFSETQRNKGNFPGRFSGRQFSNSRSEMNVSTLELGDSALYLCASSLVSGRENIQYFGAGTRLSVL.

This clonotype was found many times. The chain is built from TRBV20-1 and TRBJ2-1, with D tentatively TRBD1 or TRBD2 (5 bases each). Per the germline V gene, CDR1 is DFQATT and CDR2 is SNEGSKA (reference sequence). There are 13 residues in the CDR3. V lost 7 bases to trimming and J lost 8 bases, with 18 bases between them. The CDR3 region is CSGVGVLADEQFF. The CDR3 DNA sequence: TGCAGTGGAGTAGGGGTGCTAGCAGATGAGCAGTTCTTC.

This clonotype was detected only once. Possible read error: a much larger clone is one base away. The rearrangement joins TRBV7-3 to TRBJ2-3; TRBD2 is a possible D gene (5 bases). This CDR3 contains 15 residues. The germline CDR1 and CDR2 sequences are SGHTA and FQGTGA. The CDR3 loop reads CAISFGAASTDTQYF. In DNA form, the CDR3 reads TGTGCCATCAGCTTCGGAGCGGCTAGCACAGATACGCAGTATTTT.